The 8 T cell receptor beta chains below were found in one sample sequenced in a study of Graves' ophthalmopathy and Graves' hyperthyroidism. Amplification of TCR beta CDR3 regions used RNA transcripts. RT-PCR was first run with HTBI primers, then multiplex PCR in a second round. TCRdb called the multiplex PCR reads again in MiXCR, with one record for every CDR3 protein. Of about 200,000 distinct CDR3 sequences listed, 25% to 30% are singletons. Sequencing used peripheral blood. The receptors here all came from a man aged 50-60 years with Graves' ophthalmopathy.

This clonotype was detected only once. This sequence joins TRBV6-1 and TRBJ2-7; D may match TRBD1 or TRBD2 (5 bases each). Trimming stripped 6 bases from V and 3 bases from J, with 12 bases between. This CDR3 spans 13 amino acids. The germline V gene has CDR1 MNHNS and CDR2 SASEGT. CDR3 loop: CASSRGTYYEQYF. The CDR3, as DNA: TGTGCCAGCAGCCGAGGGACCTACTACGAGCAGTACTTC.

This clonotype showed up many times. This chain connects TRBV13 to TRBJ2-7; 14 nucleotides agree with TRBD2. Germline loops: CDR1 PRHDT, CDR2 FYEKMQ (reference sequence). The CDR3 has 21 amino acids. V was pared by 5 bases and J by 1 base, with 19 bases of the junction left unmatched. Here the CDR3 reads CASSPGQGGTSGSFESYEQYF. The CDR3 DNA sequence: TGTGCCAGCAGCCCGGGACAGGGGGGGACTAGCGGGAGTTTTGAGTCCTACGAGCAGTACTTC.

Ten or more counts support this clonotype. The chain combines TRBV7-9 with TRBJ2-4; TRBD2 aligns across 8 bases. V was clipped by 1 base and J by 0 bases; unmatched bases: 2. Germline values: CDR1 SEHNR, CDR2 FQNEAQ (reference sequence). The CDR3 is made up of 16 amino acids. CDR3 residues: CASSLVAGGAKNIQYF. In DNA, the CDR3 is TGTGCCAGCAGCTTAGTCGCGGGGGGAGCCAAAAACATTCAGTACTTC.

The V call is TRBV27, the J call TRBJ2-5, with 8 bases aligning to TRBD2. V was clipped by 5 bases and J by 5 bases; unmatched bases: 13. Looked up from germline, CDR1 is MNHEY and CDR2 is SMNVEV (reference sequence). The CDR3 contains 16 residues. The CDR3 sequence is CASSPQIAGSGETQYF. CDR3 sequence (DNA): TGTGCCAGCAGTCCACAAATAGCGGGATCCGGGGAGACCCAGTACTTC.

This clonotype was counted ten times or more. The chain combines TRBV12-3 or TRBV12-4 with TRBJ1-1, with TRBD1 as a possible D gene (6 bases). The CDR3 runs to 11 residues. V gave up 6 bases and J gave up 7 bases, with 9 bases separating them. The CDR3 DNA follows: TGTGCCAGCAGCGGACAGTTTGAAGCTTTCTTT. Encoded protein: CASSGQFEAFF.

The chain joins TRBV28 to TRBJ2-5; the D call may be TRBD1 or TRBD2 (5 bases each). This CDR3 has 14 amino acids. Between the trimmed V and J ends, which lost 3 bases and 7 bases, there was a span of 15 bases. The germline gives CDR1 MDHEN, CDR2 SYDVKM. CDR3 amino acids: CASSFSVGDVTQYF. The CDR3 DNA follows: TGTGCCAGCAGTTTCTCTGTTGGGGACGTGACCCAGTACTTC.

The table lists this clonotype with many counts. The chain carries TRBV29-1 and TRBJ2-5, with D unresolved. V gave up 4 bases and J gave up 3 bases, with 6 bases separating them. The germline V gene has CDR1 SQVTM and CDR2 ANQGSEA. This CDR3 is 11 amino acids long. This CDR3 is CSVGPEETQYF. In nucleotides, the CDR3 is TGCAGCGTTGGACCAGAAGAGACCCAGTACTTC.

This clonotype was recorded at least ten times. J is TRBJ1-1 and V is TRBV29-1; D uncertain. The V end lost 8 bases, the J end lost 3 bases, and 10 bases lay between the germline ends. CDR1 SQVTM and CDR2 ANQGSEA come from the germline V gene. This CDR3 has 11 residues. The CDR3 loop is CSTLEYTEAFF. The CDR3 DNA is TGCAGCACTCTGGAATACACTGAAGCTTTCTTT.